The 15 T cell receptor beta chains listed next were all sequenced from one sample in a study of blood T cells in healthy people across ages. A sample-barcoded 5' primer and a J-beta primer mix were used in a second PCR of roughly 7 to 12 cycles. MiXCR was run by TCRdb on the 5' RACE reads, yielding one entry per CDR3 protein. The data contain about 1.1 million distinct CDR3 sequences, 35% to 40% of them seen just once; the ten biggest clones take up around 13%. Sequencing was performed on blood. The receptors were sampled from a man between 18 and 35 years old in good health.

V gene TRBV7-9 combines with J gene TRBJ2-3; D is perhaps TRBD1 (6 bases). This CDR3 spans 14 amino acids. V lost 6 bases, J lost 0 bases, and 10 bases lay in between. Per germline, CDR1 SEHNR and CDR2 FQNEAQ (reference sequence). The CDR3 protein is CASRGHLSTDTQYF. The DNA of the CDR3 is TGTGCCAGCAGGGGACATTTGAGCACAGATACGCAGTATTTT. The complete variable domain, with remaining parts taken from reference TRBV7-9 and TRBJ2-3, reads DTGVSQNPRHKITKRGQNVTFRCDPISEHNRLYWYRQTLGQGPEFLTYFQNEAQLEKSRLLSDRFSAERPKGSFSTLEIQRTEQGDSAMYLCASRGHLSTDTQYFGPGTRLTVL.

This rearrangement joins TRBV15 to TRBJ2-7, with no clear D. Germline V gene lookup returns CDR1 LNHNV and CDR2 YYDKDF (reference sequence). This CDR3 has 12 amino acids. The V end lost 5 bases, the J end lost 6 bases, and 11 bases lay between the germline ends. The CDR3 is CATSSASGEQYF. The CDR3 DNA follows: TGTGCCACCAGCTCGGCATCAGGCGAGCAGTACTTC.

The chain links TRBV6-5 to TRBJ1-2; possibly TRBD1 for D (5 bases). V lost 7 bases, J lost 5 bases, and 14 bases lay in between. The germline V gene encodes CDR1 MNHEY and CDR2 SVGAGI. The CDR3 has 13 amino acids. This CDR3 reads CASKNPGPYGYTF. CDR3 in DNA: TGTGCCAGCAAAAACCCGGGACCTTATGGCTACACCTTC.

This clonotype was counted between two and nine times. The V and J genes are TRBV5-8 and TRBJ2-1; tentative D call: TRBD1 (5 bases). In germline, CDR1 is SGHTS, CDR2 YDEGEE. V shed 5 bases and J shed 5 bases, with 14 bases lying between them. The CDR3 contains 14 residues. The chain's CDR3 is CASSYGQAHNEQFF. The CDR3 region has the DNA TGTGCCAGCAGTTACGGACAAGCCCACAATGAGCAGTTCTTC.

This clonotype was counted a few times. The J gene is TRBJ2-5, the V gene TRBV10-3, with TRBD1 as a possible D gene (5 bases). Germline assignment: CDR1 ENHRY and CDR2 SYGVKD. The CDR3 has 14 residues. The V and J ends lost 9 bases and 11 bases respectively, with 25 bases between them. The CDR3 loop is CAIHEPDRNNEQYF. CDR3 sequence (DNA): TGTGCCATTCATGAACCAGACAGAAACAATGAGCAGTACTTC.

The gene calls are TRBV7-8 and TRBJ2-1; possible D gene TRBD2, 6 bases. Germline CDR1 and CDR2: SGHVS and FQNEAQ. CDR3 length: 16 residues. V lost 4 bases, J lost 0 bases, and 13 bases lay in between. CDR3 sequence reads: CASSSVRGSSYNEQFF. The CDR3 nucleotides read TGTGCCAGCAGCTCCGTGCGGGGTAGCTCCTACAATGAGCAGTTCTTC.

The rearrangement joins TRBV2 to TRBJ2-7; 8 bases are shared with TRBD1. CDR1 and CDR2 from the germline V gene are SNHLY and FYNNEI. V shed 7 bases and J 2 bases; nucleotides not matched to a gene: 4. The CDR3 length is 13 residues. CDR3 nucleotide sequence: TGTGCCAGCAAGACAGGGGACACCTACGAGCAGTACTTC. Amino acid sequence: CASKTGDTYEQYF.

A few counts support this clonotype. The rearrangement uses TRBV20-1 and TRBJ1-2; D gene ambiguous. The germline V gene has CDR1 DFQATT and CDR2 SNEGSKA (reference sequence). This CDR3 contains 15 residues. Trimming left V 6 bases short and J 0 bases short, with 17 bases between. CDR3 in amino acids: CSATPPAESNYGYTF. Written as DNA, the CDR3 is TGCAGTGCCACTCCCCCCGCGGAGTCTAACTATGGCTACACCTTC.

V usage is TRBV12-5 and J usage is TRBJ2-1, with 9 nucleotides matching TRBD1. J gave up 8 bases and V 9 bases, and 8 bases lay outside the gene matches. CDR3 size: 13 residues. The germline V gene has CDR1 LGHNT and CDR2 FRNRAP. The CDR3 DNA reads as TGTGCTAGCCGACCGGGACAGGGAGATGAGCAGTTCTTC. Translated, it gives CASRPGQGDEQFF. Full variable domain (outside the CDR3, taken from reference TRBV12-5 and TRBJ2-1): DARVTQTPRHKVTEMGQEVTMRCQPILGHNTVFWYRQTMMQGLELLAYFRNRAPLDDSGMPKDRFSAEMPDATLATLKIQPSEPRDSAVYFCASRPGQGDEQFFGPGTRLTVL.

There are a few counts of this clonotype. This chain links TRBV7-2 with TRBJ1-2; maybe TRBD1 (5 bases). Trimming stripped 8 bases from V and 8 bases from J, with 30 bases between. The germline V gene encodes CDR1 SGHTA and CDR2 FQGNSA. The CDR3 totals 17 residues. The CDR3 bases are TGTGCCAGCCAACCGATAAGCTCCAGTTCAGGGAACTCAGGCTACACCTTC. Its translation is CASQPISSSSGNSGYTF.

This clonotype was counted between two and nine times. The chain is built from TRBV15 and TRBJ1-5; D gene ambiguous. Trimming left V 4 bases short and J 6 bases short, with 13 bases between. CDR1 is LNHNV and CDR2 is YYDKDF in the germline V gene (reference sequence). This CDR3 region has 14 residues. CDR3 amino acids: CATSTRPVTQPQHF. The CDR3 nucleotides read TGTGCCACCAGCACACGCCCCGTAACTCAGCCCCAGCATTTT.

The rearrangement uses TRBV29-1 and TRBJ2-5; 12 bases map to TRBD2. The CDR3 totals 15 residues. CDR1 is SQVTM, CDR2 ANQGSEA, per germline. V dropped 2 bases and J dropped 5; count of bases not matched to a gene: 6. CDR3 residues: CSVELAGGPVETQYF. The CDR3 nucleotides are TGCAGCGTTGAACTAGCGGGGGGGCCTGTCGAGACCCAGTACTTC. The entire variable domain, with the rest obtained from reference TRBV29-1 and TRBJ2-5, is as follows: SAVISQKPSRDICQRGTSLTIQCQVDSQVTMMFWYRQQPGQSLTLIATANQGSEATYESGFVIDKFPISRPNLTFSTLTVSNMSPEDSSIYLCSVELAGGPVETQYFGPGTRLLVL.

The chain employs TRBV5-5 and TRBJ2-3; possibly TRBD1 for D (5 bases). This CDR3 has 18 residues. CDR1 and CDR2 (germline): SGHKS, YYEKEE (reference sequence). V was trimmed by 4 bases and J by 2 bases, leaving 23 bases between them. CDR3 nucleotides: TGTGCCAGCAGCGGGCTTTTCCTGGGGCGGTCTAACACAGATACGCAGTATTTT. It yields the protein CASSGLFLGRSNTDTQYF.

As regards this clonotype: A read error may produce the germline difference seen at one junction end. The V and J genes are TRBV5-1 and TRBJ1-2, with a tentative D call TRBD1 (5 bases). CDR3 length equals 15 residues. The germline gives CDR1 SGHRS, CDR2 YFSETQ. The chain's CDR3 is CASSALGGTNYDYTF. The CDR3 DNA is TGCGCCAGCAGCGCCCTGGGGGGGACTAACTATGACTACACCTTC. Full variable domain (outside the CDR3, taken from reference TRBV5-1 and TRBJ1-2): KAGVTQTPRYLIKTRGQQVTLSCSPISGHRSVSWYQQTPGQGLQFLFEYFSETQRNKGNFPGRFSGRQFSNSRSEMNVSTLELGDSALYLCASSALGGTNYDYTFGSGTRLTVV.

A few counts support this clonotype. The chain recombines TRBV18 with TRBJ1-6; 8 bases agree with TRBD1. The CDR3 consists of 15 residues. Looked up from germline, CDR1 is KGHSH and CDR2 is LQKENI. Germline trimming cut 2 bases from V and 7 bases from J; bases unmatched to any gene: 4. The chain's CDR3 is CASSPGTGENSPLHF. As DNA, the CDR3 is TGTGCCAGCTCACCAGGGACAGGTGAAAATTCACCCCTCCACTTT.